Below, 29 T cell receptor beta chains from the same sample are listed, as sequenced in a study of T cells in Graves' hyperthyroidism and ophthalmopathy. Regions amplified from RNA transcripts were the TCR beta CDR3 regions. The TCR CDR3 was amplified in a first-round RT-PCR using the HTBI primer set. Via MiXCR, TCRdb re-called the multiplex PCR reads, giving one row per CDR3 protein. In the table there are about 370,000 distinct CDR3 sequences, approximately 14% of which are singletons. The sample was blood. The receptors stem from a woman aged 55-70 years with Graves' ophthalmopathy.

This clonotype showed up just a few times. This sequence joins TRBV4-1 and TRBJ2-3; 9 nucleotides agree with TRBD2. This CDR3 is 20 amino acids long. Per the germline V gene, CDR1 is MGHRA and CDR2 is YSYEKL. J lost 0 bases, V lost 1 base, and 14 bases had no gene match. The CDR3 loop reads CASSQGGLRTSGPSTDTQYF. As DNA, the CDR3 is TGCGCCAGCAGCCAAGGTGGGCTGAGAACTAGCGGGCCTAGCACAGATACGCAGTATTTT.

In DNA, the CDR3 is TGTGCCAGTACCTCGGGGGCTAGTGGCAATGAGCAGTTCTTC. Its translation is CASTSGASGNEQFF. The chain carries TRBV19 and TRBJ2-1; D is perhaps TRBD1 or TRBD2 (6 bases each). CDR1 is LNHDA, CDR2 SQIVND, per germline (reference sequence). Trimming pared 7 bases from V and 6 bases from J, leaving 16 bases between. This CDR3 comprises 14 residues.

This clonotype was detected only a few times. The rearrangement links TRBV7-3 to TRBJ2-1; 7 bases align to TRBD1. The CDR3 sequence is 17 residues long. Germline assignment: CDR1 SGHTA and CDR2 FQGTGA. The ends lost 2 bases at V and 8 bases at J; junction bases unmatched: 15. The CDR3 DNA is TGTGCCAGCAGCTTACAGGAGACAGGGCGGAATTCCGATGAGCAGTTCTTC. It codes for CASSLQETGRNSDEQFF.

The V gene is TRBV7-2, the J gene TRBJ1-3; TRBD1 matches at 7 bases. CDR3 size: 17 residues. Losses at the gene ends were 0 bases for V and 0 bases for J; bases not matched to a gene: 5. The germline gives CDR1 SGHTA, CDR2 FQGNSA. The CDR3: CASSLAGTAPSGNTIYF. Here the CDR3 DNA reads TGTGCCAGCAGCTTAGCGGGGACAGCTCCCTCTGGAAACACCATATATTTT.

The chain links TRBV12-3 or TRBV12-4 to TRBJ2-1, with 8 bases identical to TRBD1. Germline trimming cut 7 bases from V and 1 base from J; bases unmatched to any gene: 9. The CDR3 runs to 16 residues. The CDR3 spells CASTMLQGVSYNEQFF. CDR3 coding DNA: TGTGCCAGCACCATGCTACAGGGGGTTTCCTACAATGAGCAGTTCTTC.

This clonotype was seen ten or more times. The V gene is TRBV24-1, the J gene TRBJ2-1, with TRBD2 matching 14 bases. V shed 5 bases and J 9 bases; nucleotides not matched to a gene: 11. The CDR3 is 17 residues long. Germline CDR1 is KGHDR and CDR2 is SFDVKD. This CDR3 is CATSGGLAGGGAIEQFF. As DNA, the CDR3 is TGTGCCACCAGTGGAGGACTAGCGGGAGGAGGGGCTATTGAGCAGTTCTTC.

This clonotype occurred many times. The chain is built from TRBV30 and TRBJ2-7; 8 bases align to TRBD2. The ends lost 7 bases at V and 2 bases at J; junction bases unmatched: 10. Germline CDR1 is GTSNPN and CDR2 is SVGIG (reference sequence). The CDR3 covers 14 residues. The DNA for the CDR3 is TGTGCCTCCTTGCAGCGGGAGCACCCCTACGAGCAGTACTTC. Translation: CASLQREHPYEQYF.

This clonotype has more than one count but fewer than ten. The rearrangement links TRBV10-2 to TRBJ2-5, with 9 bases that match TRBD1. This CDR3 comprises 15 residues. V lost 7 bases to trimming and J lost 1 base; unmatched junction nucleotides: 7. Germline values: CDR1 WSHSY, CDR2 SAAADI. DNA for the CDR3: TGCGCCAGCAACCTGGACAGGGGTCCCCAAGAGACCCAGTACTTC. As protein: CASNLDRGPQETQYF.

The chain carries TRBV28 and TRBJ1-2; D ambiguous. This CDR3 has 11 residues. Germline assignment: CDR1 MDHEN and CDR2 SYDVKM. V lost 6 bases, J lost 4 bases, and 6 bases lay in between. The CDR3 region has the DNA TGTGCCAGCAGCACGGGCTATGGCTACACCTTC. Protein product: CASSTGYGYTF.

This chain joins TRBV4-2 and TRBJ2-5, with D perhaps matching TRBD1 or TRBD2 (5 bases each). Germline V gene data show CDR1 as LGHNA and CDR2 as YNFKEQ. V gave up 1 base and J gave up 5 bases, with 14 bases separating them. The CDR3 is made up of 15 amino acids. CDR3 DNA sequence: TGTGCCAGCAGCCAAGGGGGGAGTAGAGTGGAGACCCAGTACTTC. Translation: CASSQGGSRVETQYF.

Concerning this clonotype: This could be a read error, since a much larger clone is one nucleotide away. The chain links TRBV28 to TRBJ2-3; the D gene is possibly TRBD2 (5 bases). This CDR3 region has 15 residues. The germline CDR1 and CDR2 sequences are MDHEN and SYDVKM. The CDR3 is CAGSSHEGGTDTQYF. Here the CDR3 DNA reads TGTGCCGGCAGTTCCCACGAGGGCGGAACAGATACGCAGTATTTT.

This clonotype was recorded a few times. This sequence joins TRBV28 and TRBJ2-6; D unclear. The CDR3 is 15 amino acids. Trimming took 5 bases from V and 0 from J, leaving 8 bases between them. Germline loops: CDR1 MDHEN, CDR2 SYDVKM. This CDR3 reads CASSPSGSGANVLTF. In nucleotides, the CDR3 is TGTGCCAGCAGTCCCTCCGGCTCTGGGGCCAACGTCCTGACTTTC.

This clonotype was seen ten or more times. This rearrangement joins TRBV6-1 to TRBJ2-2, with D possibly being TRBD2 (5 bases). Trimming stripped 9 bases from V and 5 bases from J, with 16 bases between. Germline values: CDR1 MNHNS, CDR2 SASEGT. The CDR3 extends over 14 amino acids. CDR3 DNA: TGTGCCAGGCCTCAACCTAGCCGGACCGGGGAGCTGTTTTTT. This encodes CARPQPSRTGELFF.

In the case of this clonotype: It may be a read error: a sequence one base away is much more abundant. CDR3: CACSRLGNTDTQYF. The CDR3 nucleotides are TGTGCCTGCTCACGGCTCGGGAACACAGATACGCAGTATTTT. This rearrangement joins TRBV18 to TRBJ2-3; tentatively, D is TRBD2 (5 bases). Germline values: CDR1 KGHSH, CDR2 LQKENI. The CDR3 is 14 residues long.

This clonotype was observed a few times. Here the CDR3 reads CASSLEDPREKLFF. In nucleotides, the CDR3 is TGTGCCAGCAGCTTGGAGGACCCTCGGGAAAAACTGTTTTTT. J is TRBJ1-4 and V is TRBV5-8; D is uncertain. CDR1 and CDR2 (germline): SGHTS, YDEGEE. V gave up 0 bases and J gave up 8 bases, with 11 bases separating them. The CDR3 extends over 14 amino acids.

This clonotype appeared many times. This rearrangement joins TRBV20-1 to TRBJ2-7; TRBD2 matches at 7 bases. CDR1 and CDR2 from the germline V gene are DFQATT and SNEGSKA (reference sequence). CDR3 length equals 15 residues. Germline trimming cut 6 bases from V and 5 bases from J; bases unmatched to any gene: 16. DNA of the CDR3: TGCAGTGCCAAACTGACCGGGGGGATTCGGAACGAGCAGTACTTC. Translating it yields CSAKLTGGIRNEQYF.

This clonotype was observed many times. This chain uses TRBV12-3 or TRBV12-4 with TRBJ1-1, with TRBD1 identical over 8 bases. V lost 6 bases to trimming and J lost 0 bases; unmatched junction nucleotides: 15. The CDR3 consists of 18 residues. The CDR3 reads CASSRAMFSGGMNTEAFF. CDR3 in DNA: TGTGCCAGCAGCCGGGCCATGTTTTCAGGGGGCATGAACACTGAAGCTTTCTTT.

This clonotype has a count of ten or more. The V call is TRBV20-1, the J call TRBJ1-2; D not certain. CDR3 size: 12 residues. The germline CDR1 and CDR2 sequences are DFQATT and SNEGSKA (reference sequence). The ends were cut back, 0 bases at V and 6 bases at J, with 8 bases in the middle. The CDR3 DNA reads as TGCAGTGCTAGAGAGGTTGGGAATGGCTACACCTTC. Translating gives CSAREVGNGYTF.

This clonotype was found many times. This sequence joins TRBV7-8 and TRBJ2-7; D is perhaps TRBD2 (6 bases). CDR3 length: 16 residues. Germline V gene lookup returns CDR1 SGHVS and CDR2 FQNEAQ. V lost 5 bases to trimming and J lost 3 bases, with 20 bases between them. This CDR3 reads CASSPGVVTGDYEQYF. DNA for the CDR3: TGTGCCAGCAGCCCCGGTGTAGTTACGGGGGACTACGAGCAGTACTTC.

The rearrangement links TRBV6-2 or TRBV6-3 to TRBJ2-1, with 7 bases aligning to TRBD2. V trimming: 1 base; J trimming: 8 bases; junction bases outside the gene matches: 2. The CDR3 runs to 13 residues. The germline V gene encodes CDR1 MNHEY and CDR2 SVGEGT. CDR3 DNA sequence: TGTGCCAGCAGTTACTTTCGGGGGGATGAGCAGTTCTTC. Amino acids: CASSYFRGDEQFF.

In this sample, this clonotype turned up many times. The V and J genes are TRBV5-1 and TRBJ2-3, with TRBD2 as a possible D gene (5 bases). The ends were cut back, 0 bases at V and 6 bases at J, with 14 bases in the middle. Per the germline V gene, CDR1 is SGHRS and CDR2 is YFSETQ. The CDR3 runs 15 residues. Here the CDR3 reads CASSLGDYLMDTQYF. CDR3 coding DNA: TGCGCCAGCAGCTTGGGTGACTACCTCATGGATACGCAGTATTTT.

This clonotype has just a few counts. The chain couples TRBV19 to TRBJ1-3; D gene uncertain. This CDR3 has 17 amino acids. The V end lost 4 bases, the J end lost 1 base, and 17 bases lay between the germline ends. CDR1 LNHDA and CDR2 SQIVND come from the germline V gene (reference sequence). The CDR3 reads CASSTLHVGPSGNTIYF. CDR3 coding DNA: TGTGCCAGTAGTACCTTACACGTTGGACCTTCTGGAAACACCATATATTTT.

CDR3 loop: CASSPLGTGYSNQPQHF. CDR3 nucleotide sequence: TGTGCCAGCAGCCCCCTCGGGACAGGCTATAGCAATCAGCCCCAGCATTTT. The chain links TRBV6-1 to TRBJ1-5, with 8 bases matching TRBD1. Germline V CDR1 and CDR2: MNHNS, SASEGT. The CDR3 is 17 amino acids. The V and J ends lost 6 bases and 0 bases, in that order; junction bases with no gene match: 10.

This clonotype was recorded at least ten times. The chain employs TRBV11-2 and TRBJ1-1; D call uncertain. Trimming left V 3 bases short and J 1 base short, with 3 bases between. The CDR3 length is 12 residues. The germline gives CDR1 SGHAT, CDR2 FQNNGV. CDR3 in DNA: TGTGCCAGCAGCTTTGAGAACACTGAAGCTTTCTTT. It translates to CASSFENTEAFF.

This clonotype showed up many times. V gene TRBV12-3 or TRBV12-4 combines with J gene TRBJ2-7; 9 bases align to TRBD2. The CDR3 length is 15 residues. V shed 5 bases, J shed 5 bases, and the junction held 10 bases outside the gene matches. The CDR3: CASSPPGLASHEQYF. The DNA for the CDR3 is TGTGCCAGCAGTCCTCCGGGACTAGCAAGCCACGAGCAGTACTTC.

The gene calls are TRBV9 and TRBJ2-2; D ambiguous. Trimming took 3 bases from V and 0 from J, leaving 18 bases between them. The CDR3 spans 18 residues. Germline-derived CDR1 and CDR2 are SGDLS and YYNGEE. As DNA, the CDR3 is TGTGCCAGCAGCGACGCCCTTTCAAGGGCAGCGAACACCGGGGAGCTGTTTTTT. Amino acid sequence: CASSDALSRAANTGELFF. Full variable domain (missing parts from reference TRBV9 and TRBJ2-2): DSGVTQTPKHLITATGQRVTLRCSPRSGDLSVYWYQQSLDQGLQFLIQYYNGEERAKGNILERFSAQQFPDLHSELNLSSLELGDSALYFCASSDALSRAANTGELFFGEGSRLTVL.

At least ten counts were recorded for this clonotype. The chain uses TRBV2 and TRBJ1-1, with D maybe TRBD1 (5 bases). Per the germline V gene, CDR1 is SNHLY and CDR2 is FYNNEI. The V end was cut by 9 bases, the J end by 5 bases, with 19 bases between. This CDR3 is built from 14 residues. CDR3 sequence: CASRLSGMGTEAFF. The CDR3 DNA follows: TGTGCCAGTCGCTTGTCAGGGATGGGGACTGAAGCTTTCTTT.

This clonotype was counted many times. The genes are TRBV19 and TRBJ2-2; D gene uncertain. This CDR3 comprises 17 residues. Trimming took 6 bases from V and 0 from J, leaving 17 bases between them. Per the germline V gene, CDR1 is LNHDA and CDR2 is SQIVND (reference sequence). The CDR3 DNA reads TGTGCCAGTAGCCCCCTTGGGGTAACTCCGAACACCGGGGAGCTGTTTTTT. Protein product: CASSPLGVTPNTGELFF.

V gene TRBV7-9 combines with J gene TRBJ2-1; the D call may be TRBD1 or TRBD2 (5 bases each). The germline V gene encodes CDR1 SEHNR and CDR2 FQNEAQ (reference sequence). This CDR3 spans 17 amino acids. Trimming left V 1 base short and J 6 bases short, with 19 bases between. In DNA form, the CDR3 reads TGTGCCAGCAGCTTAGAGGTTGGGACCCTCACCGTCAATGAGCAGTTCTTC. Translating it yields CASSLEVGTLTVNEQFF.